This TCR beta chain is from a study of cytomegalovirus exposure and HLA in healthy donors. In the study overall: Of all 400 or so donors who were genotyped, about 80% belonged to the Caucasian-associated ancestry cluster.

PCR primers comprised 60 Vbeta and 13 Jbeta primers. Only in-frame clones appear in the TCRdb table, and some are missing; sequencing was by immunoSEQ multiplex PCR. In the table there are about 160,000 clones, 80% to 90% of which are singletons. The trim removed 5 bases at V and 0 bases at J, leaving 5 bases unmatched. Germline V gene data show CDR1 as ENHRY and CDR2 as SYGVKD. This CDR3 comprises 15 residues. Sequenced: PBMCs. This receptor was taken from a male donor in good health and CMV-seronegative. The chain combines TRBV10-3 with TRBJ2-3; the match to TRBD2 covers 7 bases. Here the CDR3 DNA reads TGTGCCATCAGTCCTAGCGGAAATAGCACAGATACGCAGTATTTT. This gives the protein CAISPSGNSTDTQYF.